The rows below give T cell receptor beta chains drawn from one sample of a study of tumor-infiltrating lymphocytes in primary liver carcinoma. TCRdb reprocessed the multiplex PCR reads via MiXCR and lists one record per CDR3 protein. The sample has 30,000 to 40,000 distinct CDR3 sequences, under 75% seen once; the top ten hold roughly 15%. Sequencing was done on a sample of liver tumor tissue from sampling region 4. All receptors derive from a man aged 40-49 years with primary liver carcinoma and hepatitis B virus infection. CDR3s include the opening cysteine and the closing phenylalanine or tryptophan. The order of the fields is V gene, clone size, D gene, J gene, CDR3 length, CDR3 protein, CDR3 DNA. A D gene is named only where the DNA matches it firmly. Size values are once, few and many counts, or a class for expanded clones, and some rows have none.

TRBV5-4	-	-	TRBJ1-6	14	CAGSGTAPSSPLHF	TGTGCCGGCTCAGGGACTGCGCCTAGTTCACCCCTCCACTTC
TRBV29-1	once	-	TRBJ2-1	12	CSVLRGVAGQFF	TGTAGCGTATTAAGAGGTGTGGCAGGGCAGTTCTTC
TRBV5-6	few	-	TRBJ1-5	15	CASGILGRGDQPQHF	TGTGCCAGCGGCATCTTAGGCAGGGGCGATCAGCCCCAGCATTTT
TRBV6-1	-	-	TRBJ2-4	16	CASSATGRFGKNIKYF	TGTGCCAGCAGTGCCACAGGGAGGTTCGGCAAAAACATCAAGTACTTC
TRBV30	few	TRBD2	TRBJ2-7	12	CVCSTSDYEQYF	TGTGTCTGCTCGACTAGCGACTACGAGCAGTACTTC
TRBV11-1	-	-	TRBJ2-7	15	CASSSSQDSTYEQYF	TGTGCCAGCAGCTCATCTCAGGACTCCACCTACGAGCAGTACTTC
TRBV6-2/TRBV6-3	-	-	TRBJ2-7	13	CARSYGLSTEQYF	TGCGCCAGGAGTTACGGACTATCAACCGAGCAGTACTTC
TRBV29-1	many	TRBD1	TRBJ2-6	15	CSVEGQGVGANVLTF	TGCAGCGTTGAAGGACAGGGGGTTGGGGCTAACGTCCTGACTTTC
TRBV12-3/TRBV12-4	-	-	TRBJ1-5	13	CGSSSGGIHPHHF	TGTGGCAGCAGTTCGGGAGGGATACACCCCCACCATTTT
TRBV29-1	-	-	TRBJ1-1	15	CSVAPGWRMNTEAFF	TGCAGCGTTGCCCCAGGATGGAGAATGAACACTGAAGCTTTCTTC
TRBV19	-	TRBD1	TRBJ2-3	17	CASSTRGQSASTHAQYF	TGTGCCAGTAGTACCAGGGGACAGAGTGCTAGCACACATGCGCAGTATTTT
TRBV21-1	-	-	TRBJ1-2	14	CASSGHGLSYGYTF	TGTGCCAGCAGCGGACATGGCTTATCCTATGGCTACACTTTC
TRBV6-4	-	TRBD2	TRBJ2-3	16	CASSDLISGSTDTQYF	TGTGCCAGCAGTGACTTGATTAGCGGGAGCACAGATACGCAGTATTTT
TRBV4-3	-	-	TRBJ1-2	16	CAGSQAGAVRNYGYTF	TGCGCCGGCAGCCAGGCTGGGGCAGTGAGGAACTATGGCTACACCTTC
TRBV28	-	-	TRBJ2-7	15	CASSLTNRSSYEQYF	TGTGCCAGTAGCCTGACTAACAGAAGCTCCTACGAGCAGTACTTC
TRBV29-1	once	TRBD2	TRBJ2-1	15	CSVGLAGGLYNEQFF	TGCAGCGTTGGGCTGGCGGGAGGGCTCTACAATGAGCAGTTCTTC
TRBV5-1	-	-	TRBJ1-1	17	CASSLTGLQFSNTEVFF	TGCGCCAGCAGCTTGACGGGGTTACAATTCTCGAACACTGAAGTTTTCTTT
TRBV30	-	-	TRBJ2-7	15	CAWRPLRRETGEQYF	TGTGCCTGGAGGCCTCTCAGGAGGGAGACAGGCGAGCAGTACTTC
TRBV28	-	-	TRBJ1-1	14	CVSRFPGFSNGAFF	TGTGTCAGCAGATTCCCAGGGTTCTCCAACGGAGCTTTCTTT
TRBV4-3	medium-sized	-	TRBJ2-3	15	CASSQDLGAGDTQYF	TGCGCCAGCAGCCAAGATCTGGGAGCGGGAGATACGCAGTATTTT
TRBV11-3	-	-	TRBJ1-1	13	CTSCLAVNTEAFF	TGTACCAGCTGTTTAGCAGTTAACACTGAAGCTTTCTTT
TRBV4-3	medium-sized	TRBD1	TRBJ1-3	17	CASSQAPGQGAGNTIYF	TGCGCCAGCAGCCAAGCACCGGGACAGGGGGCTGGAAACACCATATATTTT
TRBV5-6	-	-	TRBJ2-1	16	CASSLVPGVPYNEQFF	TGTGCCAGCAGCTTGGTGCCGGGAGTCCCCTACAATGAGCAGTTCTTC
TRBV7-9	once	-	TRBJ1-2	14	CASRWDRGFHDYTF	TGTGCCAGTAGATGGGATAGGGGGTTTCATGACTACACCTTC
TRBV5-6	-	TRBD2	TRBJ2-3	18	CASSLAAGREGRADTQYF	TGTGCCAGCAGCTTGGCAGCTGGGCGGGAGGGCCGTGCAGATACGCAGTATTTT